The present T cell receptor beta chain was sequenced within a study of OX40 agonist ivuxolimab in advanced cancers. Whole-study results and caveats: At doses 0.1 to 3.0 mg/kg, CD4+ and CD8+ clones expanded. Among the lowest levels of clonal expansion were found in partial responders at 0.1-3.0 mg/kg.

Here immunoSEQ multiplex PCR was the method, and the copy in TCRdb shows in-frame clones only, minus some. The table shows about 95,000 clones, with around 85% occurring only once. V gave up 0 bases and J gave up 3 bases, with 9 bases separating them. Germline CDR1 and CDR2: SGHNT and YYREEE (reference sequence). CDR3 length: 14 residues. About this clone itself: Its antigen is not known.

The starting material was CD4+ or CD8+ T cells sorted from blood, obtained in a trial of the OX40 agonist ivuxolimab. This sequence was found in an adult with an advanced solid tumor such as melanoma, head and neck, liver or kidney cancer. The rearrangement joins TRBV5-4 to TRBJ1-2; D not resolved. CDR3 bases: TGTGCCAGCAGCTTGGGTGGAACAGACTATGGCTACACCTTC. Translation gives CASSLGGTDYGYTF.